Below are 10 T cell receptor beta chains sequenced from a single sample in a study of blood T cell repertoires in COVID-19. The assay was immunoSEQ multiplex PCR, and TCRdb's table has in-frame clones only and misses some. Among about 300,000 clones listed, 65% to 85% were seen once. The sequenced sample was peripheral blood. The source of these receptors is a woman aged 45-60 years with acute or convalescent COVID-19.

The chain recombines TRBV19 with TRBJ2-5; 7 positions agree with TRBD2. The CDR3 runs 15 residues. Trimming at V came to 6 bases and at J to 7 bases, leaving 14 bases not matched to a gene. In germline, CDR1 is LNHDA, CDR2 SQIVND (reference sequence). CDR3 residues: CASSLLGGAKRTQYF. The DNA for the CDR3 is TGTGCCAGTAGCCTATTGGGAGGGGCGAAGAGGACCCAGTACTTC.

A few counts support this clone. The rearrangement joins TRBV13 to TRBJ1-5; D gene unclear. Germline V gene sequence: CDR1 PRHDT, CDR2 FYEKMQ (reference sequence). The CDR3 is made up of 13 amino acids. V was cut by 3 bases and J by 4 bases, with 7 bases left in between. The CDR3 spells CASSFRSNQPQHF. For the CDR3, the DNA is TGTGCCAGCAGCTTTAGAAGTAATCAGCCCCAGCATTTT.

V and J are TRBV10-3 and TRBJ2-5; possible D gene TRBD1, 5 bases. V was cut by 10 bases and J by 3 bases, with 15 bases left in between. CDR1 and CDR2 (germline): ENHRY, SYGVKD. There are 13 residues in the CDR3. CDR3 region: CATGERQKETQYF. In DNA form, the CDR3 reads TGTGCCACCGGAGAAAGACAGAAAGAGACCCAGTACTTC.

This clone appeared a few times. The chain joins TRBV10-3 to TRBJ1-5; D may be TRBD1 (5 bases). Trimming pared 3 bases from V and 4 bases from J, leaving 10 bases between. CDR1 and CDR2 (germline): ENHRY, SYGVKD. CDR3 length: 14 residues. This CDR3 reads CAISEGAENQPQHF. The CDR3 DNA follows: TGTGCCATCAGTGAAGGGGCCGAAAATCAGCCCCAGCATTTT.

The rearrangement joins TRBV3-1 (or the pseudogene TRBV3-2) to TRBJ2-7; 7 bases map to TRBD2. Germline V gives CDR1 LGHDT, CDR2 YNNKEL (reference sequence). With 4 bases clipped from V and 3 bases from J, the junction kept 6 bases outside the gene matches. The CDR3 length is 14 residues. Written as DNA, the CDR3 is TGTGCCAGCAGCCTAAGGACTAGGGGCTACGAGCAGTACTTC. Amino acids: CASSLRTRGYEQYF.

The chain combines TRBV5-6 with TRBJ1-1; no clear D gene. Trimming removed 4 bases at V and 4 bases at J, with 14 bases between. The CDR3 is 14 amino acids. The germline CDR1 and CDR2 sequences are SGHDT and YYEEEE. This CDR3 is CASSPLREITEAFF. The CDR3, as DNA: TGTGCCAGCAGCCCCCTCCGTGAGATCACTGAAGCTTTCTTT.

This clone turned up a few times. The chain links TRBV19 to TRBJ2-4; 8 bases are shared with TRBD1. Germline CDR1 reads LNHDA; CDR2 reads SQIVND (reference sequence). This CDR3 comprises 14 residues. J lost 7 bases, V lost 3 bases, and 5 bases had no gene match. The CDR3: CASSIPTGGNIQYF. The CDR3 DNA sequence: TGTGCCAGTAGTATCCCCACAGGGGGGAACATTCAGTACTTC.

The rearrangement joins TRBV18 to TRBJ1-2; D is uncertain. Germline V gene lookup returns CDR1 KGHSH and CDR2 LQKENI. Trimming left V 5 bases short and J 8 bases short, with 27 bases between. The length of the CDR3 is 17 residues. CDR3 protein: CASSGPWADASTGGYTF. The CDR3, as DNA: TGTGCCAGCTCAGGCCCCTGGGCAGACGCTTCTACGGGGGGCTACACCTTC.

The genes are TRBV5-8 and TRBJ2-1, with a tentative D call TRBD2 (5 bases). The CDR3 loop spans 15 amino acids. Per germline, CDR1 SGHTS and CDR2 YDEGEE. Trimming cost V 4 bases and J 3 bases, with 14 bases left between them. The CDR3 DNA sequence: TGTGCCAGCAGCCTACTCCGGACTGACTACAATGAGCAGTTCTTC. Residues: CASSLLRTDYNEQFF. Based on the CDR3 plus reference TRBV5-8 and TRBJ2-1, the full variable domain is EAGVTQSPTHLIKTRGQQATLRCSPISGHTSVYWYQQALGLGLQFLLWYDEGEERNRGNFPPRFSGRQFPNYSSELNVNALELEDSALYLCASSLLRTDYNEQFFGPGTRLTVL.

This clone was seen only once. This rearrangement joins TRBV7-3 to TRBJ2-2, with unresolved D. The CDR3 extends over 13 amino acids. Trimming pared 4 bases from V and 2 bases from J, leaving 5 bases between. Per the germline V gene, CDR1 is SGHTA and CDR2 is FQGTGA. CDR3 coding DNA: TGTGCCAGCAGCTCGACTAACACCGGGGAGCTGTTTTTT. Translating it yields CASSSTNTGELFF.